The 13 T cell receptor beta chains given below trace back to one sample, sequenced in a study of graft-versus-host responses after intestinal transplantation. Only in-frame clones appear in the TCRdb table, and some are missing; sequencing was by immunoSEQ multiplex PCR. The sample includes about 19,000 clones, about 80% of them seen just once. The specimen comprised PBMCs, sampled 14 days after transplant. The receptors were sampled from a human patient who received an intestinal transplant, so some T cells may come from the graft donor.

The CDR3 is CASSDTATNTEAFF. DNA of the CDR3: TGTGCCAGCAGTGATACAGCCACAAACACTGAAGCTTTCTTT. V and J are TRBV2 and TRBJ1-1; D gene ambiguous. CDR1 is SNHLY, CDR2 FYNNEI, per germline. Trimming took 3 bases from V and 2 from J, leaving 10 bases between them. There are 14 residues in the CDR3.

V is TRBV4-1 and J is TRBJ2-7; 9 bases align to TRBD1. This CDR3 spans 16 amino acids. V gave up 2 bases and J gave up 4 bases; unmatched junction bases: 9. Per germline, CDR1 MGHRA and CDR2 YSYEKL. Written as DNA, the CDR3 is TGCGCCAGCAGCCAACGCTCCGGGACAGGGTTTTACGAGCAGTACTTC. Translated, it gives CASSQRSGTGFYEQYF.

The rearrangement joins TRBV11-1 to TRBJ2-5; 13 nucleotides match TRBD2. Germline V gene lookup returns CDR1 SGHAT and CDR2 FQDESV (reference sequence). The CDR3 runs to 17 residues. Losses at the gene ends were 5 bases for V and 0 bases for J; bases not matched to a gene: 6. The CDR3 nucleotides are TGTGCCAGCAGCCCGTTGACTAGCGGGGGGTACCAAGAGACCCAGTACTTC. Encoded protein: CASSPLTSGGYQETQYF.

This chain connects TRBV4-1 to TRBJ2-7; 7 bases align to TRBD2. Trimming at V came to 0 bases and at J to 0 bases, leaving 14 bases not matched to a gene. This CDR3 spans 19 amino acids. Germline-derived CDR1 and CDR2 are MGHRA and YSYEKL. DNA for the CDR3: TGCGCCAGCAGCCAAGATCACCTGGGAGGGGAAGTGAGCTCCTACGAGCAGTACTTC. Its protein product is CASSQDHLGGEVSSYEQYF.

This clone was counted once. J is TRBJ2-3 and V is TRBV18; the D gene could be TRBD1 or TRBD2 (6 bases each). CDR3 length: 16 residues. Trimming removed 4 bases from V and 3 bases from J, with 17 bases in between. Germline CDR1 is KGHSH and CDR2 is LQKENI. CDR3 region: CASSRSRGLGTDTQYF. The CDR3 DNA is TGTGCCAGCTCACGCTCCCGGGGGCTTGGGACAGATACGCAGTATTTT.

As regards this clone: The sample has other DNA sequences that encode this CDR3 too. CDR3 loop: CASSVGGSGGLQETQYF. The CDR3 nucleotides are TGTGCCAGCAGCGTAGGAGGGAGCGGGGGGCTCCAAGAGACCCAGTACTTC. The rearrangement links TRBV9 to TRBJ2-5; TRBD2 agrees at 9 bases. The CDR3 sequence is 17 residues long. J lost 1 base, V lost 0 bases, and 7 bases had no gene match. Germline loops: CDR1 SGDLS, CDR2 YYNGEE.

This chain joins TRBV28 and TRBJ2-7; D uncertain. CDR1 is MDHEN and CDR2 is SYDVKM in the germline V gene. The CDR3 is 14 residues long. V was trimmed by 7 bases and J by 2 bases, leaving 15 bases between them. The CDR3, as DNA: TGTGCCAGCACCCCGGCAGTGGGCCCCTACGAGCAGTACTTC. It encodes CASTPAVGPYEQYF.

The chain couples TRBV6-1 to TRBJ2-5; a possible D gene is TRBD2 (6 bases). The J call may not be correct, given that the DNA end is closer to TRBJ2-7. From germline, CDR1 is MNHNS and CDR2 SASEGT. CDR3 size: 14 residues. CDR3 loop: CASNREQWGYEQYF. The CDR3, as DNA: TGTGCCAGCAATCGGGAGCAGTGGGGCTACGAGCAGTACTTC.

The V gene is TRBV6-5, the J gene TRBJ2-7; 7 bases agree with TRBD2. Germline V gene lookup returns CDR1 MNHEY and CDR2 SVGAGI. This CDR3 spans 14 amino acids. Trimming took 5 bases from V and 1 from J; bases not matched to a gene: 5. CDR3 in amino acids: CASSPSGGSYEQYF. As DNA, the CDR3 is TGTGCCAGCAGTCCTTCGGGGGGATCCTACGAGCAGTACTTC.

This sequence joins TRBV2 and TRBJ2-1; weak D call: TRBD2 (7 bases). The CDR3 covers 16 residues. V was clipped by 1 base and J by 0 bases, with 10 bases between them. Looked up from germline, CDR1 is SNHLY and CDR2 is FYNNEI. The CDR3 loop is CASSEEAGASYNEQFF. CDR3 nucleotide sequence: TGTGCCAGCAGTGAAGAGGCGGGGGCCTCCTACAATGAGCAGTTCTTC.

This chain joins TRBV5-1 and TRBJ1-1; D uncertain. V lost 4 bases to trimming and J lost 13 bases, with 14 bases between them. This CDR3 is 11 amino acids long. Germline-derived CDR1 and CDR2 are SGHRS and YFSETQ. CDR3 sequence: CASSVSSRGFF. CDR3 nucleotide sequence: TGCGCCAGCAGCGTATCAAGTCGTGGTTTCTTT.

The V call is TRBV2, the J call TRBJ2-1; no clear D. The CDR3 length is 14 residues. V shed 1 base and J shed 4 bases, with 8 bases lying between them. The germline V gene encodes CDR1 SNHLY and CDR2 FYNNEI. In DNA, the CDR3 is TGTGCCAGCAGTGAAGTAGGAGCTTACAATGAGCAGTTCTTC. Translation gives CASSEVGAYNEQFF.

This clone was seen a few times. This chain joins TRBV27 and TRBJ2-5; D remains ambiguous. The ends were cut back, 8 bases at V and 5 bases at J, with 12 bases in the middle. Germline lookup yields CDR1 MNHEY and CDR2 SMNVEV (reference sequence). The CDR3 is 12 residues long. The CDR3 DNA follows: TGTGCCAGCGGCCTCGCGCGCGAGACCCAGTACTTC. Protein: CASGLARETQYF.